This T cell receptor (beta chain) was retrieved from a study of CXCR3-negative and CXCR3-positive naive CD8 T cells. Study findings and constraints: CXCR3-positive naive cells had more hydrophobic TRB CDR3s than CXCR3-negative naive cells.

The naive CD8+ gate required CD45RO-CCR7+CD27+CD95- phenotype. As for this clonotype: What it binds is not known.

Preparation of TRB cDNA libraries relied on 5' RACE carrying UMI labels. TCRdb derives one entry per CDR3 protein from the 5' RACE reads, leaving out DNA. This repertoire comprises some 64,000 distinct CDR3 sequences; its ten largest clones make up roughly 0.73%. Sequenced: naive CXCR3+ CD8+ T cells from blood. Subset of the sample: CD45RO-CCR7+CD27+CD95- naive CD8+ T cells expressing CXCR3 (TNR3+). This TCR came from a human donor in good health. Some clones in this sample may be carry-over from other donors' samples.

CDR3 sequence: CASINRGGSTDTQYF. V gene TRBV28 combines with J gene TRBJ2-3; no DNA is available, so the TRBD1 call from TCRdb remains unchecked. The CDR3 sequence is 15 residues long. CDR1 is MDHEN and CDR2 is SYDVKM in the germline V gene. Based on the CDR3 plus reference TRBV28 and TRBJ2-3, the full variable domain is DVKVTQSSRYLVKRTGEKVFLECVQDMDHENMFWYRQDPGLGLRLIYFSYDVKMKEKGDIPEGYSVSREKKERFSLILESASTNQTSMYLCASINRGGSTDTQYFGPGTRLTVL.